One TCR beta chain is described in this entry. This clone was counted at least ten times. Its target antigen remains unknown. No per-base quality is available; no much larger clone lies one base away. This sample includes further DNA sequences coding for the same CDR3. Library preparation was by the immunoSEQ multiplex PCR assay. For TCR sequencing, RNA was extracted from every sample and reverse transcribed into cDNA to serve as template. First-strand cDNA was synthesized with SuperScript III using a 2:1 mix of oligo-dT and random hexamers. A synthetic immune receptor repertoire was used to measure amplification bias, and any remaining bias was corrected computationally. The published analysis was carried out like this. Raw reads were preprocessed to remove errors, and CDR3 was defined by IMGT conventions from the conserved cysteine to phenylalanine. To get clonality, Shannon entropy was normalized by log2 of the number of productive unique TCRs and the result was subtracted from 1. Scalp TCRbeta sequences were cross-referenced with sorted blood CD4 and CD8 repertoires so that the CD4 or CD8 identity of scalp clones could be inferred. Drawn from immuneACCESS, this table holds only the in-frame rearrangements with V and J called that TCRdb kept. Clones are partly lost; checked studies trace under half to an unresolved V gene and leave the rest unexplained. The V and J calls and clone size come from that table; D and trimming were worked out from the DNA. A total of 180,000 or so clones appear in this sample, less than 75% of them only once. Roughly 17% of the sample rests with the top ten.

The label giving this sample's treatment or condition can be read as: oral pan-JAK inhibitor, 5-10 mg twice daily. Peripheral blood and lesional scalp punch biopsies were obtained from patients with alopecia areata. PBMCs were separated by density centrifugation and stained for CD3, CD4 and CD8, after which CD4+ and CD8+ T cells were sorted on a FACSAria. These data come from a study of CD8+ T cells in alopecia areata (dated by TCRdb to the late 2010s). Regarding the study in general: The treated patients, all with moderate-to-severe alopecia areata, were enrolled in an open-label pilot trial of oral tofacitinib given at 5 to 10 mg twice daily. Tofacitinib was given for 6 to 18 months, followed by 6 months of follow-up off drug to assess delayed response and recurrence. For the treated patients, the SALT score, which quantifies what percentage of scalp surface area is affected, served as the measure of disease severity. The study used high-throughput TCRbeta sequencing to examine T cell clonal expansion in alopecia areata, in both the C3H/HeJ mouse model and human patients. Human TCRbeta sequencing covered scalp tissue and sorted CD4+ and CD8+ peripheral blood T cells from patchy and totalis/universalis alopecia areata patients and healthy controls. Tofacitinib-treated patients had biopsies at baseline and at 4 and 24 weeks of treatment, with a later scalp biopsy in several patients. Clonality in the scalp was compared among normal scalp (n=4), patchy alopecia areata scalp (n=8), and alopecia totalis/universalis scalp (n=8). RNA was extracted with the PAXgene miRNA kit for fixed scalp, the miRNeasy kit for PBMCs, and the RNeasy kit for mouse skin. TCRbeta CDR3 regions were amplified by immunoSEQ multiplex PCR with 35 Vbeta forward and 13 Jbeta reverse primers. On the study overall, not on this receptor specifically: Resident alphabeta T cells in normal human skin are also sequenced, complicating scalp TCR repertoire analysis, unlike mouse skin dominated by gammadelta T cells. Many expanded lesional clones were found to persist in scalp and blood during tofacitinib treatment, and relapse after treatment cessation may be partly explained by this persistence. Scalp clonality and the number of expanded CD8+ clones among the top 100 scalp clones were significantly decreased by tofacitinib. Shared TCR sequences between patients were less evident than in mice, which may be partly attributable to HLA diversity in the patient population. Because the treated cohort was small and included a single nonresponder, larger studies are needed to assess links between baseline CD8+ expansion and response. Compared with normal scalp, lesional scalp, particularly in alopecia totalis/universalis, had higher clonality and more expanded CD8+ clones, which suggests antigenic drive.

The germline V gene encodes CDR1 LNHDA and CDR2 SQIVND (reference sequence). V and J lose 5 bases and 2 bases, and a span of 13 bases separates them. The cysteine opens and the phenylalanine closes a CDR3 of 14 amino acids. Only the CDR3 part of the read is kept: 42 bases, read in frame from the first base. The origin of this receptor is a human donor with alopecia areata. The sequencing here drew on CD4+ T cells sorted from blood, taken between weeks 55 and 65, from a patient treated with tofacitinib. This chain joins TRBV19 to TRBJ2-7; TRBD1 is a possible D gene, resting on 6 matching bases. The DNA sequence follows: TGTGCCAGTAGTGTAGGACAGCGTACCTACGAGCAGTACTTC. Its protein reads: CASSVGQRTYEQYF. Reference TRBV19 and TRBJ2-7 genes cover what lies past the CDR3, so the full variable domain is DGGITQSPKYLFRKEGQNVTLSCEQNLNHDAMYWYRQDPGQGLRLIYYSQIVNDFQKGDIAEGYSVSREKKESFPLTVTSAQKNPTAFYLCASSVGQRTYEQYFGPGTRLTVT.